The clone carrying this T cell receptor (beta chain) was counted many times. TCRdb re-derived calls from the reads in MiXCR, one entry per CDR3 protein. The sample contains roughly 230,000 distinct CDR3 sequences, 25% to 30% of which appear only once. The data are from a study of kidney transplant recipient with SARS-CoV-2 infection. V was cut by 5 bases and J by 4 bases, with 23 bases left in between. The CDR3 consists of 17 residues. The germline V gene has CDR1 LGHNT and CDR2 FRNRAP. V is TRBV12-5 and J is TRBJ1-2; tentative D call: TRBD1 (5 bases). The sample was a blood sample, taken at baseline and on day 111 from a kidney transplant recipient. The TCR sequence derives from a male patient between 25 and 39 years old who had COVID-19 and was a kidney transplant recipient. Some of these T cells may belong to the graft donor. The CDR3 here is CASGARRLQGKTYGYTF. The CDR3 nucleotides are TGTGCTAGTGGTGCGCGCCGTTTGCAGGGAAAGACCTATGGCTACACCTTC.